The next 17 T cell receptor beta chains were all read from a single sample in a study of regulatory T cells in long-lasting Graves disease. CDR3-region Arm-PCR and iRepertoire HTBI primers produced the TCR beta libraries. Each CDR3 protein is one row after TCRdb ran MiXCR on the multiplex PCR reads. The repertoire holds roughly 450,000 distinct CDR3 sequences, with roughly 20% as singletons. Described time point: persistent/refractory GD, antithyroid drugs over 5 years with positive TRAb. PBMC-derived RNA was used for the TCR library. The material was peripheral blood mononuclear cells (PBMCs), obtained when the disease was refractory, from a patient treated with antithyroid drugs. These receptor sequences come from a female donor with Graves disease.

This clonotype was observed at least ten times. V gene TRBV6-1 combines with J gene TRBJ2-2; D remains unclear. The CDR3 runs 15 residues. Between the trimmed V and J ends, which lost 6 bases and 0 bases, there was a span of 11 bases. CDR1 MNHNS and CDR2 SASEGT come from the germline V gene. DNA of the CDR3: TGTGCCAGCAGCGTCAGCAACTCGAACACCGGGGAGCTGTTTTTT. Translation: CASSVSNSNTGELFF.

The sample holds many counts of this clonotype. CDR3 region: CASSDTPGQHNEKLFF. For the CDR3, the DNA is TGTGCCAGCAGTGATACACCGGGACAGCATAATGAAAAACTGTTTTTT. The rearrangement joins TRBV2 to TRBJ1-4; TRBD1 matches 7 bases. V was pared by 3 bases and J by 4 bases, with 8 bases of the junction left unmatched. Germline CDR1 SNHLY, CDR2 FYNNEI. This CDR3 contains 16 residues. Using reference TRBV2 and TRBJ1-4 for the parts outside the CDR3, the full variable domain is EPEVTQTPSHQVTQMGQEVILRCVPISNHLYFYWYRQILGQKVEFLVSFYNNEISEKSEIFDDQFSVERPDGSNFTLKIRSTKLEDSAMYFCASSDTPGQHNEKLFFGSGTQLSVL.

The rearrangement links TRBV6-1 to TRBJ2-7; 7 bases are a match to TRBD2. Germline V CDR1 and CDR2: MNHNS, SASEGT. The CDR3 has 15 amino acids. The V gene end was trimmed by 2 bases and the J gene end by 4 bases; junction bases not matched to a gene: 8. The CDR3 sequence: CASSERWEGIYEQYF. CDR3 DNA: TGTGCCAGCAGTGAAAGGTGGGAGGGGATTTACGAGCAGTACTTC.

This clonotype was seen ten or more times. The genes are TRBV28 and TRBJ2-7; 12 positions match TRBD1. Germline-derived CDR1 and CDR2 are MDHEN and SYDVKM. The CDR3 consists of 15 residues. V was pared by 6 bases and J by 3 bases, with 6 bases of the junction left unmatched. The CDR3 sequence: CASSAGTGGVYEQYF. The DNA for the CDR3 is TGTGCCAGCAGCGCCGGGACAGGGGGCGTCTACGAGCAGTACTTC. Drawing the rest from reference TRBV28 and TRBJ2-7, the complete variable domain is DVKVTQSSRYLVKRTGEKVFLECVQDMDHENMFWYRQDPGLGLRLIYFSYDVKMKEKGDIPEGYSVSREKKERFSLILESASTNQTSMYLCASSAGTGGVYEQYFGPGTRLTVT.

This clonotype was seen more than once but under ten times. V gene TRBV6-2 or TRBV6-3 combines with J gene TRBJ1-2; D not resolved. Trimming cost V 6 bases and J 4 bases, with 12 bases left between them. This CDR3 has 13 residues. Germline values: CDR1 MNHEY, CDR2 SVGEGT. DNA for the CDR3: TGTGCCAGCAGGGCCCTGCGGATCTATGGCTACACCTTC. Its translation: CASRALRIYGYTF.

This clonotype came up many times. The CDR3 DNA is TGTGCCAGCACCCTGGGGCGGCAAGCTTGGTCCTACGAGCAGTACTTC. This gives the protein CASTLGRQAWSYEQYF. The rearrangement links TRBV2 to TRBJ2-7; D may be TRBD1 (5 bases). V was pared by 7 bases and J by 1 base, with 20 bases between. The CDR3 runs 16 residues. Germline lookup yields CDR1 SNHLY and CDR2 FYNNEI.

For the CDR3, the DNA is TGCGCCAGCAGCTTGGGGACTAGCGACTCCTACGAGCAGTACTTC. Translating it yields CASSLGTSDSYEQYF. The chain combines TRBV5-1 with TRBJ2-7, with TRBD2 matching over 9 bases. The V and J ends lost 0 bases and 0 bases, in that order; junction bases with no gene match: 1. CDR1 and CDR2 (germline): SGHRS, YFSETQ. This CDR3 spans 15 amino acids. Supplemented by reference TRBV5-1 and TRBJ2-7, the full variable domain reads KAGVTQTPRYLIKTRGQQVTLSCSPISGHRSVSWYQQTPGQGLQFLFEYFSETQRNKGNFPGRFSGRQFSNSRSEMNVSTLELGDSALYLCASSLGTSDSYEQYFGPGTRLTVT.

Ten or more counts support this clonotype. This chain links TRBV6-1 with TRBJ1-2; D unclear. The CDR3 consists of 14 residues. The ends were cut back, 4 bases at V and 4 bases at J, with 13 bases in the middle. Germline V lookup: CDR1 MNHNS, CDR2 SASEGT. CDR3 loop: CASSVGDSGYGYTF. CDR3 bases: TGTGCCAGCAGTGTAGGTGATTCTGGCTATGGCTACACCTTC.

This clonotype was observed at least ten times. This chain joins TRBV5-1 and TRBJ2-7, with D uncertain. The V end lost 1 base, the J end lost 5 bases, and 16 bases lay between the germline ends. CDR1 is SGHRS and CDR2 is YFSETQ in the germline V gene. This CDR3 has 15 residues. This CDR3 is CASSLNGRWNHEQYF. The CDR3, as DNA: TGCGCCAGCAGCTTGAACGGCAGGTGGAATCACGAGCAGTACTTC.

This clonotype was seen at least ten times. CDR3 protein: CASSYSTESTEAFF. DNA of the CDR3: TGTGCCAGCAGTTACTCGACCGAAAGCACTGAAGCTTTCTTT. This chain links TRBV6-6 with TRBJ1-1; no firm D call. Trimming stripped 0 bases from V and 4 bases from J, with 9 bases between. The CDR3 runs 14 residues. Germline CDR1 MNHNY, CDR2 SVGAGI (reference sequence).

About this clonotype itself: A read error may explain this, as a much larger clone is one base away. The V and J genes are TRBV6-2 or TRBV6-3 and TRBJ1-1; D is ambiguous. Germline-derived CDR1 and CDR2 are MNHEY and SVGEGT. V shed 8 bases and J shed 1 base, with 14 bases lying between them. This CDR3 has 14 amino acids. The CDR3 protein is CASARQAKNTEAFF. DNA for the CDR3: TGTGCCAGCGCCAGGCAGGCGAAGAACACTGAAGCTTTCTTT.

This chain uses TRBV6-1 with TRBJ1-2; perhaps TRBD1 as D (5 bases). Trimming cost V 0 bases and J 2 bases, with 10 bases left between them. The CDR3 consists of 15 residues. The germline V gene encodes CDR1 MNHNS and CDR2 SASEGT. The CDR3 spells CASSEAPTANYGYTF. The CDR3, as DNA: TGTGCCAGCAGTGAAGCTCCGACAGCAAACTATGGCTACACCTTC.

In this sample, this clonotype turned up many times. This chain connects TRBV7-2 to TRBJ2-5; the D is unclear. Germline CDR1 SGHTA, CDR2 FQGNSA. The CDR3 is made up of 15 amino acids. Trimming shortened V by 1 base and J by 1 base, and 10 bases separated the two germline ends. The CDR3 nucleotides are TGTGCCAGCAGCTTAGGTGCCTCGACCCAAGAGACCCAGTACTTC. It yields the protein CASSLGASTQETQYF.

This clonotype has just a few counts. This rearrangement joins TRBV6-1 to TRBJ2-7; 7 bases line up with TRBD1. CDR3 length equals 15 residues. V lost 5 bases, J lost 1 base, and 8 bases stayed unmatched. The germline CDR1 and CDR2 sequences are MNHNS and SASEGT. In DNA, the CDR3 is TGTGCCAGCAGTAAGACAGGGTTTAGATCCTACGAGCAGTACTTC. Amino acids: CASSKTGFRSYEQYF.

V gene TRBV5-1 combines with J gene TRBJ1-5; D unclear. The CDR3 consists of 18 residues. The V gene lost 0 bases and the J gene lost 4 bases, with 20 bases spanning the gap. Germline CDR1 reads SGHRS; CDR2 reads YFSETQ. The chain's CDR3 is CASSLEVGRALENQPQHF. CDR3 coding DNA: TGCGCCAGCAGCTTGGAAGTGGGCCGGGCGCTTGAAAATCAGCCCCAGCATTTT. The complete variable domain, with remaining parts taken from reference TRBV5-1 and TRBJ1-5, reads KAGVTQTPRYLIKTRGQQVTLSCSPISGHRSVSWYQQTPGQGLQFLFEYFSETQRNKGNFPGRFSGRQFSNSRSEMNVSTLELGDSALYLCASSLEVGRALENQPQHFGDGTRLSIL.

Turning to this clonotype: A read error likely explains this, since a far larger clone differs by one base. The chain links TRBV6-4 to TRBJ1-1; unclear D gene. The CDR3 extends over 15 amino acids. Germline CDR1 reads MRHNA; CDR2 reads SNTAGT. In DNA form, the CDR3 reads TGTGCCAGCAGTGAGGCAGGCACAAGGAACACTGAAGCTCTCTTT. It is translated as CASSEAGTRNTEALF.

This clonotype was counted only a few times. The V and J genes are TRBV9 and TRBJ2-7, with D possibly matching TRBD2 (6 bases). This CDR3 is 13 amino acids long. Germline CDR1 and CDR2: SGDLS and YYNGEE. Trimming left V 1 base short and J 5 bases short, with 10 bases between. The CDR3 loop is CASSVWGEDEQYF. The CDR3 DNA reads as TGTGCCAGCAGCGTATGGGGGGAGGACGAGCAGTACTTC.